This entry describes one T cell receptor beta chain. A single record per CDR3 protein comes from TCRdb applying MiXCR to the reads. The data contain around 550,000 distinct CDR3 sequences, 26% of them seen just once; the ten biggest clones take up roughly an eighth. The data stem from a study of T cell repertoires in cytomegalovirus infection. The germline V gene encodes CDR1 LNHNV and CDR2 YYDKDF (reference sequence). Trimming took off 5 bases at V and 0 bases at J, with 9 bases between the two ends. The CDR3 is 14 amino acids. The sequence derives from a human donor in good health (CMV status not recorded). Some clones in this sample may be carry-over from other donors' samples. The source material was PBMCs. The chain recombines TRBV15 with TRBJ2-3; D not resolved. The CDR3 loop is CATSPDISTDTQYF. CDR3 coding DNA: TGTGCCACCAGCCCGGATATAAGCACAGATACGCAGTATTTT.